The rows below give T cell receptor beta chains drawn from one sample of a study of early T cells in non-severe SARS-CoV-2 infection. TCRdb passed the 5' RACE reads through MiXCR, listing each CDR3 protein once. The sample lists some 120,000 distinct CDR3 sequences, 14% to 15% occurring once. Sequencing was performed on whole blood. All receptors come from an adult who was a healthcare worker with PCR-confirmed SARS-CoV-2 infection or an uninfected control (not recorded which). CDR3s leave out the opening cysteine and the closing phenylalanine or tryptophan.

v_gene	j_gene	CDR3aa
TRBV5-5	TRBJ2-7	ASSFNIEQY
TRBV11-1	TRBJ2-5	ASSFRVSTYQETQY
TRBV14	TRBJ2-2	ASSRNGMNTGELF
TRBV29-1	TRBJ2-5	SVEDRKETQY
TRBV20-1	TRBJ1-2	SAWGPERGYT
TRBV9	TRBJ1-1	ASSVDRGVTEAF
TRBV7-9	TRBJ2-1	ASSLDGTVGSSYNEQF
TRBV10-3	TRBJ1-4	AIGAGTQGIEKLF
TRBV29-1	TRBJ2-1	SVPQGWNEQF
TRBV7-6	TRBJ2-5	ASSLMSGQETQY
TRBV6-5	TRBJ2-2	ASAFPGRGELF
TRBV5-1	TRBJ1-1	ASSLEKMGDEAF
TRBV7-9	TRBJ2-1	ASSSRGGGSYNEQF
TRBV5-5	TRBJ1-6	ASSLGVLDSPLH
TRBV6-5	TRBJ2-3	ASRNPTMGTQY
TRBV7-3	TRBJ2-5	ASSTHRGPLETQY
TRBV11-2	TRBJ2-5	ASSLGTTGETQY
TRBV19	TRBJ2-1	ASSPNRGGARGEQF
TRBV27	TRBJ1-6	ASSRGQTYNSPLH
TRBV11-2	TRBJ2-5	ASSSPPQRTLGEIQY
TRBV2	TRBJ2-5	ASSEGDSETQY
TRBV9	TRBJ2-7	ASSVAYRTEQY
TRBV6-2/TRBV6-3	TRBJ2-1	ASSFWTSGGREQF
TRBV5-6	TRBJ1-2	ASSQRTYGYT
TRBV6-1	TRBJ2-3	ASSEGLVRATQY
TRBV27	TRBJ1-2	ASVGPPPDYGYT
TRBV20-1	TRBJ1-1	SARQGAAEAF
TRBV14	TRBJ2-6	ASSQYGANVLT
TRBV5-1	TRBJ2-1	ASSSGQDNEQF
TRBV29-1	TRBJ1-2	SVDTQGSRNAGYT
TRBV5-1	TRBJ2-7	ASSLGAGTTEQY
TRBV6-1	TRBJ2-7	ASSEEVYEQY
TRBV30	TRBJ2-1	ASGLDNFLLAGRSYNEQF
TRBV11-2	TRBJ1-1	ASSPDRARVTEAF
TRBV20-1	TRBJ1-4	SANQVTGSRGKLF
TRBV5-5	TRBJ2-1	ASSGGRARGASGEQF
TRBV18	TRBJ1-2	ASSPPQPDNYGYT
TRBV3-1	TRBJ2-2	ASSQLRGTGAKGRELF
TRBV19	TRBJ2-1	ASRLGTGSSYNEQF
TRBV29-1	TRBJ2-7	SVVAPGQKYEQY
TRBV5-1	TRBJ2-5	ASSSQGWGVQETQY
TRBV7-9	TRBJ2-7	ASARGERSYEQY
TRBV6-2/TRBV6-3	TRBJ1-1	ATRTPNTEAF
TRBV4-2	TRBJ1-5	ASSLDRSNQPQH
TRBV12-3/TRBV12-4	TRBJ2-1	ASSSAGRSYNEQF